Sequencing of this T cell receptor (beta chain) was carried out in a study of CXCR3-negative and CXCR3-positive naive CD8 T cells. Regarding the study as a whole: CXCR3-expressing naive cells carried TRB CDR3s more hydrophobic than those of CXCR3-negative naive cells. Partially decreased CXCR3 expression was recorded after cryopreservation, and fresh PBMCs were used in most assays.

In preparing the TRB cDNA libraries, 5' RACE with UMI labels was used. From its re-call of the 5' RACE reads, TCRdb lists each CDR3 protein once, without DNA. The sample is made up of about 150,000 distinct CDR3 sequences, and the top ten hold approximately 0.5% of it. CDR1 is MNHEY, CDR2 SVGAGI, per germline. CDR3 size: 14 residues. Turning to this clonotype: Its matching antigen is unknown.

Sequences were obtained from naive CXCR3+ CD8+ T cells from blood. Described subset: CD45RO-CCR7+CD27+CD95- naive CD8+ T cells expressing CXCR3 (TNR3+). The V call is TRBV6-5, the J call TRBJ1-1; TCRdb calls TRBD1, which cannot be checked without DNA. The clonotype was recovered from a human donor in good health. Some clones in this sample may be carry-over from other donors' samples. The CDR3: CPSSAGQGNTEAFF.